This passage covers 23 T cell receptor beta chains from one sample sequenced in a study of PD-1 blockade in mismatch repair-deficient tumors. Data came from immunoSEQ multiplex PCR; TCRdb stores just in-frame clones and leaves some out. There are around 50,000 clones in the sample; approximately 80% occur only once, and 2.5% to 4% lies in the top ten. The source was PBMCs, collected before pembrolizumab treatment. These receptors were taken from an adult with mismatch repair-deficient cancer.

The genes are TRBV11-3 and TRBJ2-3, with 16 bases fitting TRBD2. The CDR3 covers 19 residues. From germline, CDR1 is SGHNT and CDR2 YENEEA. Trimming at V came to 5 bases and at J to 0 bases, leaving 8 bases not matched to a gene. The CDR3, as DNA: TGTGCCAGCAGCGCGGGACTAGCGGGAGGGTCATCTAGCACAGATACGCAGTATTTT. Amino acid sequence: CASSAGLAGGSSSTDTQYF. Full variable domain (outside the CDR3, taken from reference TRBV11-3 and TRBJ2-3): EAGVVQSPRYKIIEKKQPVAFWCNPISGHNTLYWYLQNLGQGPELLIRYENEEAVDDSQLPKDRFSAERLKGVDSTLKIQPAELGDSAVYLCASSAGLAGGSSSTDTQYFGPGTRLTVL.

The gene calls are TRBV7-9 and TRBJ2-4; tentatively, D is TRBD1 (6 bases). Germline CDR1 and CDR2: SEHNR and FQNEAQ (reference sequence). Trimming stripped 10 bases from V and 1 base from J, with 14 bases between. The CDR3 totals 14 residues. CDR3 bases: TGTGCCACCAAGGGGGATACGGCCAAAAACATTCAGTACTTC. It specifies CATKGDTAKNIQYF.

This clone showed up just a few times. The V gene is TRBV5-4, the J gene TRBJ2-3; 7 bases are shared with TRBD1. With 4 bases clipped from V and 0 bases from J, the junction kept 11 bases outside the gene matches. This CDR3 spans 17 amino acids. Per the germline V gene, CDR1 is SGHNT and CDR2 is YYREEE (reference sequence). CDR3 nucleotide sequence: TGTGCCAGCAGCCCCATGCCGGGACAGATTAGCACAGATACGCAGTATTTT. Amino acids: CASSPMPGQISTDTQYF.

The chain is built from TRBV6-5 and TRBJ2-7; D tentatively reads TRBD1 or TRBD2 (5 bases each). The CDR3 extends over 16 amino acids. Per the germline V gene, CDR1 is MNHEY and CDR2 is SVGAGI. V lost 2 bases, J lost 2 bases, and 16 bases lay in between. The CDR3 here is CASSYGQRDRAYEQYF. The CDR3 nucleotides read TGTGCCAGCAGTTACGGTCAAAGGGACCGAGCCTACGAGCAGTACTTC.

The chain combines TRBV9 with TRBJ2-2, with 7 nucleotides matching TRBD1. From germline, CDR1 is SGDLS and CDR2 YYNGEE. This CDR3 contains 16 residues. V gave up 0 bases and J gave up 2 bases; unmatched junction bases: 4. The CDR3 nucleotides are TGTGCCAGCAGCGTAGTGACAGGGAAAAACACCGGGGAGCTGTTTTTT. This codes for CASSVVTGKNTGELFF.

The chain combines TRBV19 with TRBJ1-4; possibly TRBD1 for D (5 bases). The CDR3 totals 15 residues. The V gene's germline CDR1 is LNHDA and CDR2 SQIVND (reference sequence). The V end was cut by 3 bases, the J end by 7 bases, with 15 bases between. The DNA of the CDR3 is TGTGCCAGTAGTATGGGACTCACCGGTGGTGAAAAACTGTTTTTT. As protein: CASSMGLTGGEKLFF.

The rearrangement joins TRBV5-1 to TRBJ2-2; 8 nucleotides agree with TRBD2. The junction had 1 base not matched to a gene; V was cut back by 0 bases and J by 3 bases. Germline values: CDR1 SGHRS, CDR2 YFSETQ. The CDR3 is 15 amino acids. DNA of the CDR3: TGCGCCAGCAGCTTGGAACTAGCGGACACCGGGGAGCTGTTTTTT. Encoded protein: CASSLELADTGELFF.

This clone was seen a few times. The chain recombines TRBV27 with TRBJ2-1; TRBD2 matches 7 bases. Looked up from germline, CDR1 is MNHEY and CDR2 is SMNVEV (reference sequence). CDR3 length: 14 residues. The J segment lost 7 bases and the V segment lost 5 bases, leaving 8 bases of the junction unmatched. CDR3 nucleotide sequence: TGTGCCAGCAGTAAGGGAGCGGGAAGAAATGAGCAGTTCTTC. Residues: CASSKGAGRNEQFF.

V and J are TRBV15 and TRBJ1-4; possibly TRBD1 for D (5 bases). The germline V gene has CDR1 LNHNV and CDR2 YYDKDF (reference sequence). This CDR3 comprises 15 residues. Trimming removed 7 bases from V and 3 bases from J, with 15 bases in between. CDR3 nucleotide sequence: TGTGCCACCACCGCCTTCGGGGGATCTAATGAAAAACTGTTTTTT. This gives the protein CATTAFGGSNEKLFF. The whole variable domain, remainder taken from reference TRBV15 and TRBJ1-4, is DAMVIQNPRYQVTQFGKPVTLSCSQTLNHNVMYWYQQKSSQAPKLLFHYYDKDFNNEADTPDNFQSRRPNTSFCFLDIRSPGLGDTAMYLCATTAFGGSNEKLFFGSGTQLSVL.

The rearrangement links TRBV7-3 to TRBJ2-1; 8 bases agree with TRBD2. With V trimmed by 5 bases and J by 4 bases, 16 bases remained unmatched. Germline V CDR1 and CDR2: SGHTA, FQGTGA. This CDR3 is 18 amino acids long. The CDR3 nucleotides read TGTGCCAGCAGCACGGGGGGGGGAAACTCGGGAGGGTACAATGAGCAGTTCTTC. Translated: CASSTGGGNSGGYNEQFF.

This clone was detected only once. The rearrangement joins TRBV30 to TRBJ2-1, with 7 bases lining up with TRBD2. J lost 4 bases, V lost 0 bases, and 6 bases had no gene match. Germline CDR1 reads GTSNPN; CDR2 reads SVGIG (reference sequence). The CDR3 spans 15 residues. The CDR3 loop is CAWSVGNSGYNEQFF. The CDR3 region has the DNA TGTGCCTGGAGTGTAGGGAATAGCGGGTACAATGAGCAGTTCTTC.

In its sample, this clone was seen once. The V gene is TRBV6-1, the J gene TRBJ2-1; 11 nucleotides match TRBD2. The V gene end was trimmed by 9 bases and the J gene end by 7 bases; junction bases not matched to a gene: 5. This CDR3 comprises 13 residues. Germline values: CDR1 MNHNS, CDR2 SASEGT. The CDR3: CASIAGGLNEQFF. DNA of the CDR3: TGTGCCAGTATAGCGGGAGGGTTGAATGAGCAGTTCTTC.

The gene calls are TRBV5-4 and TRBJ2-6; no firm D call. Germline assignment: CDR1 SGHNT and CDR2 YYREEE (reference sequence). The CDR3 totals 14 residues. V was cut by 4 bases and J by 4 bases, with 9 bases left in between. The CDR3 DNA reads as TGTGCCAGCAGCATGATCTTGGGGGCCAACGTCCTGACTTTC. Amino acids: CASSMILGANVLTF.

This clone was observed a handful of times. The J gene is TRBJ1-3, the V gene TRBV9; D remains unclear. Germline-derived CDR1 and CDR2 are SGDLS and YYNGEE. The CDR3 runs 14 residues. Deletions cut 3 bases from V and 0 bases from J, with 7 bases between. The CDR3: CASSERSSGNTIYF. CDR3 in DNA: TGTGCCAGCAGCGAAAGAAGCTCTGGAAACACCATATATTTT.

V gene TRBV7-2 combines with J gene TRBJ2-7; D is possibly TRBD2 (5 bases). The germline V and J ends were trimmed by 0 bases and 4 bases, with 7 bases remaining between them. The V gene's germline CDR1 is SGHTA and CDR2 FQGNSA. The CDR3 length is 13 residues. The CDR3 region has the DNA TGTGCCAGCAGCTTAGCGGCGGGTTACGAGCAGTACTTC. This gives the protein CASSLAAGYEQYF.

The rearrangement links TRBV18 to TRBJ1-4, with a tentative D call TRBD1 (5 bases). The CDR3 runs 14 residues. Germline V gene data show CDR1 as KGHSH and CDR2 as LQKENI. Trimming stripped 2 bases from V and 6 bases from J, with 10 bases between. The CDR3 DNA reads as TGTGCCAGCTCACCAAGGGCGGGGCATGAAAAACTGTTTTTT. As protein: CASSPRAGHEKLFF.

V and J are TRBV6-1 and TRBJ1-2, with TRBD1 as a possible D gene (5 bases). Per germline, CDR1 MNHNS and CDR2 SASEGT. The CDR3 covers 14 residues. V dropped 0 bases and J dropped 2 bases, with 7 bases sitting between them. The CDR3 loop is CASSEAQANYGYTF. The DNA of the CDR3 is TGTGCCAGCAGTGAAGCACAGGCCAACTATGGCTACACCTTC.

This chain joins TRBV5-1 and TRBJ2-5, with D possibly TRBD2 on 6 matching bases. Germline assignment: CDR1 SGHRS and CDR2 YFSETQ. The V gene lost 1 base and the J gene lost 0 bases, with 16 bases spanning the gap. The CDR3 totals 17 residues. The CDR3 is CASSLFPGGTYQETQYF. The DNA for the CDR3 is TGCGCCAGCAGCTTGTTTCCAGGAGGGACTTACCAAGAGACCCAGTACTTC.

The rearrangement joins TRBV5-1 to TRBJ2-4, with 9 bases aligning to TRBD1. V shed 3 bases, J shed 4 bases, and the junction held 14 bases outside the gene matches. Per germline, CDR1 SGHRS and CDR2 YFSETQ. This CDR3 has 18 residues. CDR3 nucleotides: TGCGCCAGCAGCTATAATCGCCCGACCGGGACAGGGAAAAACATTCAGTACTTC. Translated: CASSYNRPTGTGKNIQYF.

In this sample, this clone turned up a few times. The chain employs TRBV6-1 and TRBJ2-2; D is perhaps TRBD1 (6 bases). The ends were cut back, 4 bases at V and 3 bases at J, with 21 bases in the middle. Germline CDR1 is MNHNS and CDR2 is SASEGT. The CDR3 has 18 residues. As DNA, the CDR3 is TGTGCCAGCAGTGTTAAGGGGGTACGGCAGTATGACACCGGGGAGCTGTTTTTT. Its translation: CASSVKGVRQYDTGELFF.

The chain recombines TRBV9 with TRBJ2-1; 8 bases line up with TRBD2. CDR3 size: 17 residues. V was clipped by 0 bases and J by 5 bases; unmatched bases: 10. Germline V CDR1 and CDR2: SGDLS, YYNGEE. The DNA of the CDR3 is TGTGCCAGCAGCGTAGTAGGTAGCGGGACCCTTCACAATGAGCAGTTCTTC. Translating gives CASSVVGSGTLHNEQFF.

The CDR3 spells CASSPQSREGNIQYF. CDR3 sequence (DNA): TGCGCCAGCAGCCCCCAATCGCGGGAGGGGAACATTCAGTACTTC. This rearrangement joins TRBV4-1 to TRBJ2-4, with 9 bases aligning to TRBD2. CDR3 length: 15 residues. Per the germline V gene, CDR1 is MGHRA and CDR2 is YSYEKL. The V gene end was trimmed by 4 bases and the J gene end by 7 bases; junction bases not matched to a gene: 8.

The chain combines TRBV27 with TRBJ2-7; possibly TRBD2 for D (5 bases). The V gene lost 2 bases and the J gene lost 6 bases, with 11 bases spanning the gap. Germline CDR1 MNHEY, CDR2 SMNVEV (reference sequence). The CDR3 sequence is 13 residues long. The CDR3 here is CASSLIWRSEQYF. The CDR3 DNA reads TGTGCCAGCAGTTTAATTTGGAGGAGCGAGCAGTACTTC.